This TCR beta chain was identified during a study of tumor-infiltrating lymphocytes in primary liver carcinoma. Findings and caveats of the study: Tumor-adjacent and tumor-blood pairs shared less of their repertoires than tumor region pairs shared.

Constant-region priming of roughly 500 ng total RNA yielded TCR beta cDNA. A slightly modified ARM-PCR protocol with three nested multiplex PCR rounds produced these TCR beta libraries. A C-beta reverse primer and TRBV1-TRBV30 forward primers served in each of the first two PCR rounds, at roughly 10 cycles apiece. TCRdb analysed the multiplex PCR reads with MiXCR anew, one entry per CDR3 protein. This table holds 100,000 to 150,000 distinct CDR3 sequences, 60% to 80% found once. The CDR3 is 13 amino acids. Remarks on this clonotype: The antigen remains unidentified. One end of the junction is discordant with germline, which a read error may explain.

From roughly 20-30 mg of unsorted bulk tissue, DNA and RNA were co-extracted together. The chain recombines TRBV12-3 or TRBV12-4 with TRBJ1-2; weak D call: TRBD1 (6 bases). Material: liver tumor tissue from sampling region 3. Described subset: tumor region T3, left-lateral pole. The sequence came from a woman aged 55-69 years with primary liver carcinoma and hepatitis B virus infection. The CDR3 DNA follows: TGTGCCAGCGATCGCGCAGGGGCCTATGGCTACATCTTC. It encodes CASDRAGAYGYIF.